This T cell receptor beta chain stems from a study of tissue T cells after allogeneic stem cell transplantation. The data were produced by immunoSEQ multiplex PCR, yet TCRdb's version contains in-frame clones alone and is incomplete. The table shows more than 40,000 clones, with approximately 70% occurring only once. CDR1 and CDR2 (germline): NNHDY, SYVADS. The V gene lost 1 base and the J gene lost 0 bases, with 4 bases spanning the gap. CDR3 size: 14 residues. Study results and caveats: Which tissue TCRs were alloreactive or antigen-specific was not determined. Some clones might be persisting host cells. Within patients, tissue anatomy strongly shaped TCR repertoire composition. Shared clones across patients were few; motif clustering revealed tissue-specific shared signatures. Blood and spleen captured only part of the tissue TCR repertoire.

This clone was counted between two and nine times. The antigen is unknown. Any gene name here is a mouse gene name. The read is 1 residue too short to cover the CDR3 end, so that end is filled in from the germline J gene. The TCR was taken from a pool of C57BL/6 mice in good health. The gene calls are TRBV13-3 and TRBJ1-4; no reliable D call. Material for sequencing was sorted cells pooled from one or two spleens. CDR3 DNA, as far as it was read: TGTGCCAGCAGTGATACAGTTTCCAACGAAAGATTATTT. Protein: CASSDTVSNERLF. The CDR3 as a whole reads CASSDTVSNERLFF. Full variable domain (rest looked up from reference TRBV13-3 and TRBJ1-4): EAAVTQSPRSKVAVTGGKVTLSCHQTNNHDYMYWYRQDTGHGLRLIHYSYVADSTEKGDIPDGYKASRPSQENFSLILELASLSQTAVYFCASSDTVSNERLFFGHGTKLSVL.